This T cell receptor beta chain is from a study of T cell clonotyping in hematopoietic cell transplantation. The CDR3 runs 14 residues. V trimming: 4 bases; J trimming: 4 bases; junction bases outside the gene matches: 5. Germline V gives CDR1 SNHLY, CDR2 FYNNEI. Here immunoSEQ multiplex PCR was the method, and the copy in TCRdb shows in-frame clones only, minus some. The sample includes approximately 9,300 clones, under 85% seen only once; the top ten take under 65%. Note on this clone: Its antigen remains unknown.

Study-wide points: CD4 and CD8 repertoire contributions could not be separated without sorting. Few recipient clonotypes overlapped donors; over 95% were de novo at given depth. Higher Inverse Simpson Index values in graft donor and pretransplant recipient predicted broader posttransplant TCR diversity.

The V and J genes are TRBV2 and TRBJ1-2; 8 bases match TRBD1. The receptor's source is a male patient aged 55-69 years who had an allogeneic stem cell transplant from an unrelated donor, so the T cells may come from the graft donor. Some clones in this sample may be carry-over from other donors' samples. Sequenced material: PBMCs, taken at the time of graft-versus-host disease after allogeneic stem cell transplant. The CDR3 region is CASSAQGDSYGYTF. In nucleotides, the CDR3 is TGTGCCAGCAGTGCACAGGGGGACTCCTATGGCTACACCTTC.